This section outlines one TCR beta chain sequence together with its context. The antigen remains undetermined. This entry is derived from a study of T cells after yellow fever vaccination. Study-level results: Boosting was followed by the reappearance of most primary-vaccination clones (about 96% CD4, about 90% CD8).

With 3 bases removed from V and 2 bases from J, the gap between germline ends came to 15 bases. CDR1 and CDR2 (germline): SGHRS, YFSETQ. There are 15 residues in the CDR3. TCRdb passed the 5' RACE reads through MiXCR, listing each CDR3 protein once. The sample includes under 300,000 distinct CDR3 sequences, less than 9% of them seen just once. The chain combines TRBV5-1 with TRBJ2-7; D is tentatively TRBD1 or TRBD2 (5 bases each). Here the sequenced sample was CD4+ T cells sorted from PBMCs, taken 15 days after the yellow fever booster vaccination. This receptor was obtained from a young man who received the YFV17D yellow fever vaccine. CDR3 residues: CASSSPGPRTYEQYF. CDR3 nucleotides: TGCGCCAGCAGCTCCCCGGGGCCGAGGACCTACGAGCAGTACTTC.